The 23 T cell receptor beta chains below were found in one sample sequenced in a study of blood T cells in healthy people across ages. A second PCR, run for 7 to 11 cycles, used a sample-barcoded 5' primer plus a J-beta primer mix. TCRdb processed the 5' RACE reads anew with MiXCR; each CDR3 protein has one entry. This sample carries just over 1 million distinct CDR3 sequences, around 45% of them seen once, and the ten largest clones take approximately 17%. The sequencing input was blood. The origin of the receptors is a woman aged 60-75 years in good health.

This clonotype occurred once. This chain connects TRBV7-2 to TRBJ1-2, with TRBD1 identical over 10 bases. Germline V CDR1 and CDR2: SGHTA, FQGNSA. The CDR3 sequence is 15 residues long. V lost 8 bases, J lost 4 bases, and 10 bases stayed unmatched. The CDR3 spells CASGTRTGGGYGYTF. CDR3 DNA: TGTGCCAGCGGGACAAGGACAGGGGGAGGCTATGGCTACACCTTC. The full variable domain, in which reference TRBV7-2 and TRBJ1-2 provide the parts outside the CDR3, is GAGVSQSPSNKVTEKGKDVELRCDPISGHTALYWYRQSLGQGLEFLIYFQGNSAPDKSGLPSDRFSAERTGGSVSTLTIQRTQQEDSAVYLCASGTRTGGGYGYTFGSGTRLTVV.

This chain connects TRBV20-1 to TRBJ2-1, with TRBD2 matching over 8 bases. This CDR3 is 15 amino acids long. The trim removed 0 bases at V and 3 bases at J, leaving 4 bases unmatched. The germline V gene encodes CDR1 DFQATT and CDR2 SNEGSKA (reference sequence). The CDR3 nucleotides are TGCAGTGCTAGAGATACTAGCGGAAACTACAATGAGCAGTTCTTC. Translation gives CSARDTSGNYNEQFF.

This chain joins TRBV6-6 and TRBJ2-4, with 8 bases that match TRBD1. The CDR3 spans 15 residues. With V trimmed by 6 bases and J by 14 bases, 18 bases remained unmatched. Germline V lookup: CDR1 MNHNY, CDR2 SVGAGI (reference sequence). CDR3 in DNA: TGTGCCAGCAGGACCGGGACAGGTGGTCTACGAGTGGAGTACTTC. It specifies CASRTGTGGLRVEYF.

The rearrangement joins TRBV5-1 to TRBJ2-7; TRBD1 matches at 8 bases. CDR1 is SGHRS, CDR2 YFSETQ, per germline. The CDR3 length is 16 residues. V lost 2 bases, J lost 3 bases, and 10 bases stayed unmatched. This CDR3 is CASSFNTGGFFYEQYF. CDR3 coding DNA: TGCGCCAGCAGCTTTAATACAGGGGGATTCTTCTACGAGCAGTACTTC.

A few counts support this clonotype. The chain combines TRBV12-3 or TRBV12-4 with TRBJ2-7, with 8 bases identical to TRBD2. The CDR3 runs to 17 residues. V was clipped by 5 bases and J by 0 bases; unmatched bases: 12. CDR3 region: CASSPGTSGRSSYEQYF. CDR3 nucleotide sequence: TGTGCCAGCAGTCCCGGGACTAGTGGGAGAAGCTCCTACGAGCAGTACTTC.

CDR3 DNA: TGTGCCAGCAGCTTAGTGACAGTCCATACGTACTTC. Protein product: CASSLVTVHTYF. The chain combines TRBV7-8 with TRBJ2-5, with D possibly matching TRBD1 (5 bases). V dropped 1 base and J dropped 13 bases, with 13 bases sitting between them. This CDR3 spans 12 amino acids. Germline CDR1 SGHVS, CDR2 FQNEAQ.

This chain links TRBV12-3 or TRBV12-4 with TRBJ2-5; TRBD2 matches at 9 bases. V gave up 1 base and J gave up 4 bases; unmatched junction bases: 13. CDR3 size: 18 residues. The CDR3 sequence: CASSLEPGLAGKAETQYF. The CDR3, as DNA: TGTGCCAGCAGTTTAGAGCCCGGGCTAGCGGGAAAGGCAGAGACCCAGTACTTC.

To note about this clonotype: A much larger clone differs by one base, so this may be a read error. The V and J genes are TRBV9 and TRBJ2-7; 16 bases match TRBD2. The CDR3 is made up of 19 amino acids. Looked up from germline, CDR1 is SGDLS and CDR2 is YYNGEE. The CDR3 region has the DNA TGTGTCAGCAGCGTAGGAGTTGGGACTAGCGGGAGGGCCTTATACGAGCAGTACTTC. This sequence encodes CVSSVGVGTSGRALYEQYF.

This clonotype was picked up one time. The chain uses TRBV9 and TRBJ2-4; 9 bases match TRBD1. The CDR3 totals 22 residues. The V and J ends lost 0 bases and 0 bases, in that order; junction bases with no gene match: 19. Germline assignment: CDR1 SGDLS and CDR2 YYNGEE. The CDR3, as DNA: TGTGCCAGCAGCGTAGAGGGTGGAGCTACGGGACAGGGATTGGGAGCCAAAAACATTCAGTACTTC. It codes for CASSVEGGATGQGLGAKNIQYF.

This clonotype has only a few counts. The gene calls are TRBV4-1 and TRBJ2-7; TRBD1 might be the D (5 bases). Germline V lookup: CDR1 MGHRA, CDR2 YSYEKL. This CDR3 is 15 amino acids long. Deletions cut 1 base from V and 4 bases from J, with 14 bases between. The CDR3: CASSQGQTEAYEQYF. CDR3 in DNA: TGCGCCAGCAGCCAAGGGCAGACAGAGGCTTACGAGCAGTACTTC.

The chain uses TRBV29-1 and TRBJ2-3; TRBD1 matches at 12 bases. Trimming took 2 bases from V and 3 from J; bases not matched to a gene: 15. Per germline, CDR1 SQVTM and CDR2 ANQGSEA. The CDR3 consists of 19 residues. DNA of the CDR3: TGCAGCGTTGAACGTCCCTGGGGACAGGGGGCCGGAGGAACAGATACGCAGTATTTT. As protein: CSVERPWGQGAGGTDTQYF.

This clonotype was recorded a few times. This rearrangement joins TRBV7-2 to TRBJ2-3; TRBD2 matches at 10 bases. CDR1 and CDR2 (germline): SGHTA, FQGNSA. The CDR3 spans 16 residues. Trimming cost V 4 bases and J 8 bases; bases outside gene matches: 12. The CDR3 spells CASSSLRLAGRSTQYF. CDR3 sequence (DNA): TGTGCCAGCAGCTCCCTTAGACTAGCGGGTCGGAGTACGCAGTATTTT.

The V and J genes are TRBV27 and TRBJ2-1, with a possible D match to TRBD2 (5 bases). This CDR3 spans 13 amino acids. Trimming cost V 4 bases and J 4 bases, with 8 bases left between them. CDR1 is MNHEY, CDR2 SMNVEV, per germline (reference sequence). CDR3: CASSSWTYNEQFF. The CDR3 DNA sequence: TGTGCCAGCAGTTCCTGGACTTACAATGAGCAGTTCTTC.

The V and J genes are TRBV4-1 and TRBJ1-4; 9 bases are a match to TRBD1. Looked up from germline, CDR1 is MGHRA and CDR2 is YSYEKL. The V segment lost 3 bases and the J segment 7 bases; nucleotides outside the gene matches: 6. This CDR3 spans 15 amino acids. CDR3 amino acids: CASSQSGQGSEKLFF. For the CDR3, the DNA is TGCGCCAGCAGCCAGTCGGGACAGGGAAGTGAAAAACTGTTTTTT.

V is TRBV4-3 and J is TRBJ1-2; TRBD1 matches at 8 bases. Losses at the gene ends were 0 bases for V and 8 bases for J; bases not matched to a gene: 5. The CDR3 spans 14 residues. Germline CDR1 is LGHNA and CDR2 is YSLEER. The CDR3 loop is CASSQDPRQGGYTF. In DNA, the CDR3 is TGCGCCAGCAGCCAAGACCCCAGACAGGGGGGCTACACCTTC.

The chain links TRBV20-1 to TRBJ2-3, with D possibly being TRBD1 or TRBD2 (5 bases each). The CDR3 is made up of 13 amino acids. Looked up from germline, CDR1 is DFQATT and CDR2 is SNEGSKA (reference sequence). V lost 4 bases, J lost 3 bases, and 11 bases lay in between. Here the CDR3 DNA reads TGCAGTGCTACCGGGGCAGGGACAGATACGCAGTATTTT. This codes for CSATGAGTDTQYF.

This clonotype showed up just once. This sequence joins TRBV12-3 or TRBV12-4 and TRBJ2-1, with D tentatively TRBD1 (5 bases). V lost 7 bases to trimming and J lost 4 bases, with 14 bases between them. The CDR3 covers 14 residues. For the CDR3, the DNA is TGTGCCAGCATGGCGACAGTATCTTACAATGAGCAGTTCTTC. This sequence encodes CASMATVSYNEQFF.

Only one count was recorded for this clonotype. The chain employs TRBV29-1 and TRBJ2-1; 7 bases map to TRBD2. The germline V gene has CDR1 SQVTM and CDR2 ANQGSEA. Germline trimming cut 3 bases from V and 2 bases from J; bases unmatched to any gene: 7. The CDR3 has 15 residues. The CDR3 DNA follows: TGCAGCGTTGACGCGATGGGAGGGACCTACAATGAGCAGTTCTTC. Its protein product is CSVDAMGGTYNEQFF.

Of note for this clonotype: One base away lies a much larger clone, so this may be a sequencing read error. The chain recombines TRBV4-2 with TRBJ1-2, with D uncertain. The germline gives CDR1 LGHNA, CDR2 YNFKEQ. Trimming left V 1 base short and J 8 bases short, with 11 bases between. This CDR3 comprises 13 residues. The CDR3, as DNA: TGTGCCAGCAGCCAAGCTAGGCAGGCCGGCTACACCTTC. Encoded protein: CASSQARQAGYTF.

The V gene is TRBV5-1, the J gene TRBJ1-6; unclear D gene. Germline CDR1 and CDR2: SGHRS and YFSETQ. The V and J ends lost 0 bases and 8 bases respectively, with 12 bases between them. The CDR3 runs to 15 residues. This CDR3 is CASSLAGPRDSPLHF. The CDR3 DNA is TGCGCCAGCAGCTTGGCCGGGCCGCGGGATTCACCCCTCCACTTT.

The chain recombines TRBV20-1 with TRBJ2-5, with 7 bases lining up with TRBD2. The J call could be wrong; TRBJ2-7 is a better fit for the DNA end. CDR1 DFQATT and CDR2 SNEGSKA come from the germline V gene (reference sequence). The CDR3 runs 16 residues. This CDR3 reads CSARDNRQRGGYEQYF. The CDR3 DNA reads as TGCAGTGCTAGAGATAACAGACAGCGGGGAGGCTACGAGCAGTACTTC.

The J gene is TRBJ2-4, the V gene TRBV20-1; D remains ambiguous. Matching the DNA end better, TRBJ2-7 makes the J call doubtful. Germline lookup yields CDR1 DFQATT and CDR2 SNEGSKA (reference sequence). This CDR3 is built from 12 residues. CDR3 residues: CSARSLPYEQYF. CDR3 in DNA: TGCAGTGCTAGATCGTTACCCTACGAGCAGTACTTC.

The rearrangement joins TRBV25-1 to TRBJ2-7; D is possibly TRBD1 (10 bases). The CDR3 runs 17 residues. V was pared by 5 bases and J by 3 bases, with 23 bases between. Germline V CDR1 and CDR2: MGHDK, SYGVNS. CDR3 in DNA: TGTGCCAGCAGTAGACAGGGGGCGGGAGGGCCGTTCTACGAGCAGTACTTC. Protein: CASSRQGAGGPFYEQYF.